The 32 T cell receptor beta chains below all came from one sample that was sequenced in a study of blood T cell repertoires in COVID-19. Here immunoSEQ multiplex PCR was the method, and the copy in TCRdb shows in-frame clones only, minus some. The sample yields 150,000 to 200,000 clones, 75% to 90% seen once. Sequencing was done on a sample of peripheral blood. The receptors were gathered from a human donor with acute or convalescent COVID-19. The donor label of this sample is uncertain.

The chain recombines TRBV11-2 with TRBJ1-6, with 7 bases identical to TRBD1. The CDR3 runs to 13 residues. The V gene end was trimmed by 5 bases and the J gene end by 10 bases; junction bases not matched to a gene: 5. The germline V gene encodes CDR1 SGHAT and CDR2 FQNNGV. CDR3 DNA sequence: TGTGCCAGCAGCCGACAGGGTCAGTCACCCCTCCACTTT. Translation gives CASSRQGQSPLHF.

This chain connects TRBV7-3 to TRBJ1-1; D unclear. V was clipped by 8 bases and J by 0 bases, with 10 bases between them. Per germline, CDR1 SGHTA and CDR2 FQGTGA. CDR3 length equals 13 residues. CDR3 bases: TGTGCCAGCGGAGATACCATGAACACTGAAGCTTTCTTT. It codes for CASGDTMNTEAFF.

This rearrangement joins TRBV18 to TRBJ2-1; D is unresolved. With 6 bases removed from V and 6 bases from J, the gap between germline ends came to 12 bases. The germline V gene encodes CDR1 KGHSH and CDR2 LQKENI. This CDR3 comprises 13 residues. The CDR3 DNA is TGTGCCAGCTCCCTTGTGAGGTTCAATGAGCAGTTCTTC. This sequence encodes CASSLVRFNEQFF. The variable domain in full, completed from reference TRBV18 and TRBJ2-1, reads NAGVMQNPRHLVRRRGQEARLRCSPMKGHSHVYWYRQLPEEGLKFMVYLQKENIIDESGMPKERFSAEFPKEGPSILRIQQVVRGDSAAYFCASSLVRFNEQFFGPGTRLTVL.

The V gene is TRBV5-1, the J gene TRBJ2-5, with D tentatively TRBD2 (7 bases). This CDR3 has 14 residues. The germline gives CDR1 SGHRS, CDR2 YFSETQ. The V and J ends lost 1 base and 5 bases respectively, with 12 bases between them. This chain's CDR3 is CASSLTGRDETQYF. The CDR3 nucleotides are TGCGCCAGCAGCTTGACAGGGAGGGATGAGACCCAGTACTTC.

The chain combines TRBV19 with TRBJ1-5, with 10 bases matching TRBD1. V dropped 5 bases and J dropped 6; count of bases not matched to a gene: 7. Germline-derived CDR1 and CDR2 are LNHDA and SQIVND (reference sequence). The CDR3 has 15 residues. Written as DNA, the CDR3 is TGTGCCAGTAGTGCTTACCGGGACAGGGGTCAGCCCCAGCATTTT. It yields the protein CASSAYRDRGQPQHF.

V is TRBV14 and J is TRBJ2-1; D might be TRBD2 (6 bases). The CDR3 runs 11 residues. V lost 5 bases to trimming and J lost 10 bases, with 9 bases between them. Per germline, CDR1 SGHDN and CDR2 FVKESK. The CDR3 loop reads CASSSAGEQFF. For the CDR3, the DNA is TGTGCCAGCAGCTCCGCGGGGGAGCAGTTCTTC.

The J gene is TRBJ2-1, the V gene TRBV7-3; 8 bases fit TRBD2. The V and J ends lost 3 bases and 5 bases, in that order; junction bases with no gene match: 6. CDR3 size: 15 residues. CDR1 is SGHTA and CDR2 is FQGTGA in the germline V gene. DNA of the CDR3: TGTGCCAGCAGCTTGCGACTAGCGAGAGACAATGAGCAGTTCTTC. Amino acids: CASSLRLARDNEQFF.

This clone was counted between two and nine times. The chain combines TRBV4-1 with TRBJ1-2, with 9 bases identical to TRBD1. Germline CDR1 and CDR2: MGHRA and YSYEKL. This CDR3 region has 14 residues. V lost 1 base, J lost 6 bases, and 3 bases stayed unmatched. CDR3 region: CASSQGTGGHGYTF. The DNA of the CDR3 is TGCGCCAGCAGCCAAGGAACAGGGGGCCATGGCTACACCTTC.

This rearrangement joins TRBV11-2 to TRBJ1-3; no firm D call. V was shortened by 3 bases and J by 3 bases, with 3 bases between the two germline ends. This CDR3 contains 12 residues. The germline CDR1 and CDR2 sequences are SGHAT and FQNNGV. CDR3 residues: CASSFSGNTIYF. The CDR3 DNA reads TGTGCCAGCAGCTTTAGTGGAAACACCATATATTTT.

This chain uses TRBV19 with TRBJ2-3, with 7 bases lining up with TRBD1. Germline V CDR1 and CDR2: LNHDA, SQIVND (reference sequence). The V segment lost 7 bases and the J segment 2 bases; nucleotides outside the gene matches: 12. This CDR3 contains 16 residues. DNA for the CDR3: TGTGCCAGTACCTCGAGGGACAGAAGCTTCACAGATACGCAGTATTTT. Residues: CASTSRDRSFTDTQYF.

The chain carries TRBV2 and TRBJ1-4; D is undetermined. The germline gives CDR1 SNHLY, CDR2 FYNNEI. This CDR3 is built from 16 residues. V was trimmed by 2 bases and J by 0 bases, leaving 10 bases between them. The DNA for the CDR3 is TGTGCCAGCAGTGAACGGGGATTTGCAACTAATGAAAAACTGTTTTTT. Its translation is CASSERGFATNEKLFF.

V and J are TRBV11-2 and TRBJ1-6; 9 nucleotides line up with TRBD1. The V gene's germline CDR1 is SGHAT and CDR2 FQNNGV. The CDR3 extends over 17 amino acids. V shed 3 bases, J shed 10 bases, and the junction held 13 bases outside the gene matches. In DNA form, the CDR3 reads TGTGCCAGCAGCTTGCCGCAGCGGACAGGGGTTAAATCACCCCTCCACTTT. Amino acids: CASSLPQRTGVKSPLHF.

The chain carries TRBV27 and TRBJ1-2; perhaps TRBD1 as D (6 bases). The CDR3 is 13 residues long. The germline V gene encodes CDR1 MNHEY and CDR2 SMNVEV (reference sequence). Trimming pared 3 bases from V and 2 bases from J, leaving 7 bases between. CDR3 region: CASSFGQNYGYTF. The CDR3 DNA is TGTGCCAGCAGTTTCGGACAGAACTATGGCTACACCTTC.

This clone was counted once. The V gene is TRBV11-3, the J gene TRBJ1-1; D is ambiguous. The CDR3 consists of 12 residues. The germline CDR1 and CDR2 sequences are SGHNT and YENEEA. Trimming cost V 8 bases and J 1 base, with 8 bases left between them. In DNA, the CDR3 is TGTGCCAGCGGTAGACAGAACACTGAAGCTTTCTTT. Translating gives CASGRQNTEAFF.

Of note for this clone: The same CDR3 can be traced to other DNA sequences in this sample. The J gene is TRBJ2-1, the V gene TRBV9; 10 nucleotides line up with TRBD2. Germline V gene data show CDR1 as SGDLS and CDR2 as YYNGEE. Trimming cost V 3 bases and J 2 bases; bases outside gene matches: 2. This CDR3 contains 15 residues. CDR3 region: CASSGSGGAYNEQFF. CDR3 sequence (DNA): TGTGCCAGCAGCGGAAGCGGGGGGGCCTACAATGAGCAGTTCTTC.

The J gene is TRBJ2-7, the V gene TRBV29-1; 7 bases fit TRBD1. Trimming removed 7 bases from V and 2 bases from J; junction bases left unmatched: 11. Germline CDR1 and CDR2: SQVTM and ANQGSEA. The CDR3 has 14 amino acids. CDR3 coding DNA: TGCAGCGCCCGAGACAGGGACCATCCCTACGAGCAGTACTTC. This encodes CSARDRDHPYEQYF.

This chain joins TRBV6-6 and TRBJ1-2; D is possibly TRBD1 (5 bases). V shed 6 bases and J shed 8 bases, with 25 bases lying between them. CDR1 and CDR2 from the germline V gene are MNHNY and SVGAGI (reference sequence). The CDR3 contains 16 residues. The CDR3 is CASSKSDTTTRRGYTF. The CDR3 DNA sequence: TGTGCCAGCAGCAAATCGGACACTACAACTCGGCGAGGCTACACCTTC.

The chain recombines TRBV5-1 with TRBJ2-7; 11 nucleotides align to TRBD2. V was clipped by 4 bases and J by 1 base; unmatched bases: 4. This CDR3 is built from 15 residues. The V gene's germline CDR1 is SGHRS and CDR2 YFSETQ. CDR3 bases: TGCGCCAGCAGCCTCGGGACTAGCGGTTCCTACGAGCAGTACTTC. The encoded protein is CASSLGTSGSYEQYF. The whole variable domain, filled in from reference TRBV5-1 and TRBJ2-7, reads KAGVTQTPRYLIKTRGQQVTLSCSPISGHRSVSWYQQTPGQGLQFLFEYFSETQRNKGNFPGRFSGRQFSNSRSEMNVSTLELGDSALYLCASSLGTSGSYEQYFGPGTRLTVT.

The V call is TRBV18, the J call TRBJ2-3, with 9 bases matching TRBD1. In germline, CDR1 is KGHSH, CDR2 LQKENI. Losses at the gene ends were 5 bases for V and 4 bases for J; bases not matched to a gene: 10. This CDR3 has 16 amino acids. The CDR3 DNA sequence: TGTGCCAGCTCATCCACAGGGGGCGCGGGTCCAGATACGCAGTATTTT. Translating it yields CASSSTGGAGPDTQYF.

V is TRBV30 and J is TRBJ1-4; D ambiguous. Germline CDR1 is GTSNPN and CDR2 is SVGIG (reference sequence). Trimming stripped 1 base from V and 8 bases from J, with 14 bases between. The CDR3 is 14 amino acids. The CDR3 here is CAWSAGPATEKLFF. The DNA for the CDR3 is TGTGCCTGGAGTGCTGGGCCGGCCACCGAAAAACTGTTTTTT.

V usage is TRBV6-5 and J usage is TRBJ2-1; 16 bases line up with TRBD2. Losses at the gene ends were 5 bases for V and 9 bases for J; bases not matched to a gene: 4. The CDR3 has 15 residues. Germline V lookup: CDR1 MNHEY, CDR2 SVGAGI. As DNA, the CDR3 is TGTGCCAGCAGTCGGGGACTAGCGGGGGGGAGTGAGCAGTTCTTC. This encodes CASSRGLAGGSEQFF.

This chain connects TRBV7-9 to TRBJ1-1; the D is unclear. In germline, CDR1 is SEHNR, CDR2 FQNEAQ (reference sequence). V was pared by 0 bases and J by 4 bases, with 9 bases between. CDR3 length: 14 residues. Here the CDR3 reads CASSLAAYGTEAFF. DNA of the CDR3: TGTGCCAGCAGCTTAGCTGCATACGGCACTGAAGCTTTCTTT.

The rearrangement uses TRBV7-3 and TRBJ1-2, with D tentatively TRBD1 (5 bases). V was pared by 5 bases and J by 8 bases, with 18 bases between. Germline lookup yields CDR1 SGHTA and CDR2 FQGTGA. The CDR3 length is 14 residues. CDR3 loop: CASSQGPGGLGYTF. The CDR3, as DNA: TGTGCCAGCAGCCAAGGGCCCGGGGGTTTAGGCTACACCTTC. The variable domain in full, completed from reference TRBV7-3 and TRBJ1-2, reads GAGVSQTPSNKVTEKGKYVELRCDPISGHTALYWYRQSLGQGPEFLIYFQGTGAADDSGLPNDRFFAVRPEGSVSTLKIQRTERGDSAVYLCASSQGPGGLGYTFGSGTRLTVV.

V and J are TRBV6-2 or TRBV6-3 and TRBJ2-1, with unresolved D. Between the trimmed V and J ends, which lost 2 bases and 9 bases, there was a span of 17 bases. Germline values: CDR1 MNHEY, CDR2 SVGEGT. This CDR3 has 15 residues. The chain's CDR3 is CASSYNIPRVSEQFF. CDR3 DNA: TGTGCCAGCAGTTACAATATACCTCGTGTCAGTGAGCAGTTCTTC.

The gene calls are TRBV11-3 and TRBJ2-1, with 10 bases fitting TRBD1. Germline V lookup: CDR1 SGHNT, CDR2 YENEEA. Trimming took 5 bases from V and 5 from J; bases not matched to a gene: 3. CDR3 length equals 14 residues. In DNA form, the CDR3 reads TGTGCCAGCAGCCCCGGGACAGGGGACAATGAGCAGTTCTTC. As protein: CASSPGTGDNEQFF.

This clone has only one observation. This chain uses TRBV29-1 with TRBJ2-5; D is undetermined. Trimming took 4 bases from V and 4 from J, leaving 13 bases between them. The CDR3 runs 13 residues. Germline V gene sequence: CDR1 SQVTM, CDR2 ANQGSEA. The CDR3 nucleotides read TGCAGCGTTGGCATGAGATCCGGAGAGACCCAGTACTTC. Protein product: CSVGMRSGETQYF.

Here the CDR3 DNA reads TGTGCCACCAGCAAGACAGGAGTGAACACCGGGGAGCTGTTTTTT. Translation gives CATSKTGVNTGELFF. The gene calls are TRBV15 and TRBJ2-2, with D tentatively TRBD1 (6 bases). The ends were cut back, 4 bases at V and 1 base at J, with 10 bases in the middle. Germline values: CDR1 LNHNV, CDR2 YYDKDF (reference sequence). The CDR3 loop spans 15 amino acids.

The V and J genes are TRBV18 and TRBJ1-3; TRBD1 might be the D (5 bases). CDR3 length: 19 residues. Germline CDR1 and CDR2: KGHSH and LQKENI. V was trimmed by 0 bases and J by 0 bases, leaving 18 bases between them. In nucleotides, the CDR3 is TGTGCCAGCTCACCACCGGGAAGGGCAGGGTTCGACTCTGGAAACACCATATATTTT. This sequence encodes CASSPPGRAGFDSGNTIYF.

V and J are TRBV7-2 and TRBJ2-5, with D tentatively TRBD1 (5 bases). The V end was cut by 5 bases, the J end by 5 bases, with 15 bases between. This CDR3 is built from 14 residues. Per the germline V gene, CDR1 is SGHTA and CDR2 is FQGNSA. This CDR3 reads CASSLIQGAETQYF. The CDR3 bases are TGTGCCAGCAGCCTTATCCAGGGCGCCGAGACCCAGTACTTC.

In its sample, this clone was seen a few times. The sample has other DNA sequences that encode this CDR3 too. V is TRBV7-2 and J is TRBJ1-5; 7 positions agree with TRBD1. After removal of 4 bases from V and 2 bases from J, the junction contained 2 bases not matched to a gene. The CDR3 contains 14 residues. The germline V gene encodes CDR1 SGHTA and CDR2 FQGNSA. The CDR3 reads CASSSTGGNQPQHF. The CDR3 region has the DNA TGTGCCAGCAGCTCCACAGGGGGCAATCAGCCCCAGCATTTT.

This rearrangement joins TRBV11-2 to TRBJ1-1, with 7 bases that match TRBD1. The CDR3 has 13 residues. The V segment lost 1 base and the J segment 9 bases; nucleotides outside the gene matches: 5. Germline lookup yields CDR1 SGHAT and CDR2 FQNNGV. The CDR3 loop reads CASSLGRQGKAFF. CDR3 sequence (DNA): TGTGCCAGCAGCTTAGGAAGACAGGGAAAAGCTTTCTTT.

The V call is TRBV11-2, the J call TRBJ2-1; D is perhaps TRBD2 (5 bases). The CDR3 length is 15 residues. The germline V gene has CDR1 SGHAT and CDR2 FQNNGV. V lost 1 base and J 0 bases, leaving 7 bases between the germline ends. The CDR3 spells CASSLAGSSYNEQFF. The CDR3 coding sequence is TGTGCCAGCAGCTTAGCGGGGAGCTCCTACAATGAGCAGTTCTTC.